This TCR beta chain was recovered during a study of tumor and adjacent non-tumor tissue in lung cancer. No cell sorting was done before RNA was extracted from the tissue. The normal lung tissue was taken more than 3 cm from the tumor edge. This clonotype was observed once. The CDR3 does not end in the conserved phenylalanine or tryptophan, so this is likely a read error. A modified ARM-PCR protocol with three rounds of nested PCR amplified TCRbeta. From the multiplex PCR reads, TCRdb called clonotypes with MiXCR, one entry per CDR3 protein. The profile shows more than 55,000 distinct CDR3 sequences, more than 75% of them singletons. Sequenced input: distant non-tumor lung tissue. The clonotype was recovered from a man in his fifties or sixties with non-small cell lung cancer.

The CDR3, as DNA: TGTGCCAGCAGTTTAGATCTACGACAGCCTTACGAGCAGTACTCC. It specifies CASSLDLRQPYEQYS. The genes are TRBV11-2 and TRBJ2-7; TRBD1 is a possible D gene (5 bases). In germline, CDR1 is SGHAT, CDR2 FQNNGV. CDR3 length equals 15 residues.